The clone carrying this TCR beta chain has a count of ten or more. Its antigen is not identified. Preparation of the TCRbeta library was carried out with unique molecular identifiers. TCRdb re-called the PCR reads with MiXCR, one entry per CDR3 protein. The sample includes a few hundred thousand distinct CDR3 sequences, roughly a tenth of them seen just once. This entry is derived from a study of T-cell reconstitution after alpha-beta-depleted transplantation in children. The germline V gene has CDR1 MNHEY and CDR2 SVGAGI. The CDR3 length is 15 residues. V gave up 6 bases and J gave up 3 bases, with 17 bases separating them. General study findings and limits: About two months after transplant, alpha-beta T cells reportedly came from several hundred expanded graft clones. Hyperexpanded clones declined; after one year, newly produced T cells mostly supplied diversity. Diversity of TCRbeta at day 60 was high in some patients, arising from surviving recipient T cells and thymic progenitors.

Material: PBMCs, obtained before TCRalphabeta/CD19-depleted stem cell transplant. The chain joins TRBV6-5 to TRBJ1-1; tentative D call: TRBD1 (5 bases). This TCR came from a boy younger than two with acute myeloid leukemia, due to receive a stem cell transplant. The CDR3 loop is CASRTRVGGDTEAFF. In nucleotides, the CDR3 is TGTGCCAGCAGGACTCGAGTGGGGGGGGACACTGAAGCTTTCTTT.